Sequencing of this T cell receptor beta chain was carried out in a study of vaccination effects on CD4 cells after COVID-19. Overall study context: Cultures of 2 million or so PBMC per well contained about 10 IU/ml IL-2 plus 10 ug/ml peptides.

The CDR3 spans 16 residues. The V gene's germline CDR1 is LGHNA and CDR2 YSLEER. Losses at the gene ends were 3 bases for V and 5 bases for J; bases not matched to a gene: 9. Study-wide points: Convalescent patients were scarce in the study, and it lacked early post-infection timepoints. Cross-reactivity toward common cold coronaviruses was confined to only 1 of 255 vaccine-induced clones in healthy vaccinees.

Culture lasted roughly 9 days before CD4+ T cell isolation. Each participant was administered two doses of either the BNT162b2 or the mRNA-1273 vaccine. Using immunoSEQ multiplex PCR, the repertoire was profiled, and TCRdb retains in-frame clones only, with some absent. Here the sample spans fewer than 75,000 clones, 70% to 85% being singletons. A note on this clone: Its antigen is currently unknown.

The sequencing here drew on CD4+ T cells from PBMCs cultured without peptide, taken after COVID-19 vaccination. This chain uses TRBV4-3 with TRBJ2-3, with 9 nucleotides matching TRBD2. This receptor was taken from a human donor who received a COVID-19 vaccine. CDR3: CASSQSAGGSGDTQYF. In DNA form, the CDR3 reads TGCGCCAGCAGCCAGAGCGCGGGGGGGTCCGGAGATACGCAGTATTTT.